Described below is a single TCR beta chain sequence and its context. The data derive from a study of shared T cell receptors in the human thymus. Germline values: CDR1 SGHTS, CDR2 YDEGEE. V was clipped by 1 base and J by 4 bases, with 17 bases between them. The length of the CDR3 is 16 residues. Sequencing was performed with immunoSEQ multiplex PCR; in TCRdb, only in-frame clones are kept and a portion is missing. The sample yields about 500,000 clones, around 78% seen once. These data were also filed under a second study, of human thymus T cells. That work adds: Resections from corrective heart surgery supplied the thymus tissue. The authors found apparently biased V and J gene usage in thymic and blood repertoires. Overlap was high between thymic repertoires from unrelated individuals, as reported in related research.

Sequencing used thymocytes. The J gene is TRBJ1-1, the V gene TRBV5-8, with TRBD1 as a possible D gene (6 bases). This clonotype originated in a boy under three years old with a congenital heart defect. The DNA for the CDR3 is TGTGCCAGCAGCTTGACTAGGGGGGGGCTCGGCACTGAAGCTTTCTTT. It encodes CASSLTRGGLGTEAFF.